This T cell receptor beta chain is drawn from a study of blood T cell repertoires in COVID-19. Study in general: T cells, B-cell-depleted T cells, or PBMCs supplied cDNA or gDNA.

The V and J ends lost 5 bases and 2 bases, in that order; junction bases with no gene match: 12. The length of the CDR3 is 19 residues. CDR1 is SGHAT, CDR2 FQNNGV, per germline. Method: immunoSEQ multiplex PCR; TCRdb's copy keeps in-frame clones and lacks some. The data show around 100,000 clones, more than 75% seen once. The chain is built from TRBV11-2 and TRBJ2-5; 15 positions agree with TRBD2. The TCR was taken from a man aged 35 to 55 with acute or convalescent COVID-19. Sequenced material: peripheral blood. The CDR3 coding sequence is TGTGCCAGCAGCAAGGGACTAGCGGGGGGACGCCCTCCACAAGAGACCCAGTACTTC. Translation: CASSKGLAGGRPPQETQYF.